The 5 T cell receptor beta chains presented below share a single source sample, sequenced in a study of T-cell memory formation after mild COVID-19. TCRdb reprocessed the 5' RACE reads via MiXCR and lists one record per CDR3 protein. This sample has hundreds of thousands of distinct CDR3 sequences; approximately 20% occur once, and the top ten carry around 13%. Material: PBMCs or a T cell subset sorted from them (not recorded which). These receptors came from an adult woman who had mild COVID-19 (a few samples of this study predate the infection). Cell type and time point are not known.

This clonotype was found a few times. This sequence joins TRBV4-1 and TRBJ1-5; the match to TRBD1 covers 7 bases. J gave up 6 bases and V 3 bases, and 5 bases lay outside the gene matches. Germline V lookup: CDR1 MGHRA, CDR2 YSYEKL. The CDR3 runs 14 residues. The DNA for the CDR3 is TGCGCCAGCAGCCATGACAGGGCGGGTCAGCCCCAGCATTTT. Protein: CASSHDRAGQPQHF.

The sample holds a few counts of this clonotype. The V gene is TRBV12-3 or TRBV12-4, the J gene TRBJ2-7, with 9 positions matching TRBD1. V lost 4 bases and J lost 3; bases outside the gene matches: 4. This CDR3 region has 14 residues. The CDR3 is CASSSTGGGYEQYF. For the CDR3, the DNA is TGTGCCAGCAGTTCCACAGGGGGCGGCTACGAGCAGTACTTC.

This clonotype appeared a few times. The CDR3 reads CASSLLPGLAGVQETQYF. The CDR3 coding sequence is TGTGCCAGCAGTCTTCTCCCCGGACTAGCGGGGGTCCAAGAGACCCAGTACTTC. The chain joins TRBV27 to TRBJ2-5, with TRBD2 identical over 13 bases. From germline, CDR1 is MNHEY and CDR2 SMNVEV (reference sequence). V shed 5 bases and J 1 base; nucleotides not matched to a gene: 10. This CDR3 is 18 amino acids long.

The V and J genes are TRBV15 and TRBJ2-7; D gene ambiguous. Germline CDR1 is LNHNV and CDR2 is YYDKDF (reference sequence). CDR3 length: 14 residues. Trimming removed 0 bases at V and 5 bases at J, with 11 bases between. The CDR3 sequence: CATSRDRVANEQYF. The DNA of the CDR3 is TGTGCCACCAGCAGAGATCGGGTTGCCAACGAGCAGTACTTC.

This clonotype was recorded a few times. The rearrangement links TRBV2 to TRBJ1-1; tentative D call: TRBD1 (6 bases). The germline V and J ends were trimmed by 5 bases and 1 base, with 14 bases remaining between them. The CDR3 is 15 amino acids. Germline V lookup: CDR1 SNHLY, CDR2 FYNNEI. Here the CDR3 reads CASSTPGQSNTEAFF. DNA of the CDR3: TGTGCCAGCAGTACACCAGGACAGTCGAACACTGAAGCTTTCTTT. The complete variable domain, with remaining parts taken from reference TRBV2 and TRBJ1-1, reads EPEVTQTPSHQVTQMGQEVILRCVPISNHLYFYWYRQILGQKVEFLVSFYNNEISEKSEIFDDQFSVERPDGSNFTLKIRSTKLEDSAMYFCASSTPGQSNTEAFFGQGTRLTVV.